The 6 T cell receptor beta chains listed next were all sequenced from one sample in a study of shared clonotypes between healthy human individuals. TCRdb's copy holds only in-frame clones and misses some; the assay was immunoSEQ multiplex PCR. The table records about 450,000 clones, 75% to 85% of them present only once. Sample: PBMCs. These receptors all come from a woman aged 40-49 years in good health. Some clones in this sample may be carry-over from other donors' samples.

V usage is TRBV29-1 and J usage is TRBJ1-2; 7 nucleotides agree with TRBD1. The junction had 6 bases not matched to a gene; V was cut back by 4 bases and J by 7 bases. The CDR3 is 12 amino acids. Per the germline V gene, CDR1 is SQVTM and CDR2 is ANQGSEA. CDR3 DNA sequence: TGCAGCGTTGTGGAGGGGGCTATTGGCTACACCTTC. Translated, it gives CSVVEGAIGYTF.

This clone was counted many times. The CDR3 DNA reads TGTGCCAGCAGCGTAGCTCTAGCGGAAAACAATGAGCAGTTCTTC. It yields the protein CASSVALAENNEQFF. The chain links TRBV9 to TRBJ2-1, with 7 bases matching TRBD2. CDR1 is SGDLS and CDR2 is YYNGEE in the germline V gene. V dropped 0 bases and J dropped 5; count of bases not matched to a gene: 5. This CDR3 has 15 residues.

This clone has just a few counts. This chain links TRBV28 with TRBJ2-5, with 8 nucleotides matching TRBD2. With 8 bases clipped from V and 1 base from J, the junction kept 9 bases outside the gene matches. There are 15 residues in the CDR3. Germline assignment: CDR1 MDHEN and CDR2 SYDVKM. This CDR3 reads CASQLAGGPQETQYF. The CDR3 region has the DNA TGTGCCAGCCAATTGGCGGGAGGCCCCCAAGAGACCCAGTACTTC.

As regards this clone: A far larger clone differs by one base, so this is likely a read error. The rearrangement uses TRBV9 and TRBJ2-7; TRBD2 aligns across 10 bases. Looked up from germline, CDR1 is SGDLS and CDR2 is YYNGEE. This CDR3 region has 14 residues. V lost 0 bases and J lost 7; bases outside the gene matches: 4. The chain's CDR3 is CASSVGSGRKEQYF. The CDR3 DNA follows: TGTGCCAGCAGCGTAGGTAGCGGGAGGAAAGAGCAGTACTTC.

The CDR3 DNA is TGTGCCAGCAGCTTGGCCCCTGCGGTGACGGAGACCCAGTACTTC. This encodes CASSLAPAVTETQYF. The chain links TRBV5-4 to TRBJ2-5; unclear D gene. From germline, CDR1 is SGHNT and CDR2 YYREEE (reference sequence). V gave up 0 bases and J gave up 5 bases, with 14 bases separating them. The CDR3 covers 15 residues.

V usage is TRBV19 and J usage is TRBJ2-7; D unclear. V was trimmed by 1 base and J by 4 bases, leaving 11 bases between them. Per germline, CDR1 LNHDA and CDR2 SQIVND (reference sequence). The CDR3 length is 14 residues. Written as DNA, the CDR3 is TGTGCCAGTAGTATAGGGGATGACTGGTACGAGCAGTACTTC. Protein product: CASSIGDDWYEQYF.